The 20 T cell receptor beta chains below all came from one sample that was sequenced in a study of blood T cell repertoires in COVID-19. The protocol was immunoSEQ multiplex PCR, while the TCRdb copy is restricted to in-frame clones and leaves out a portion. The data show approximately 200,000 clones, 80% to 90% seen once. The sample was peripheral blood. The receptors shown here come from a woman older than 75 with COVID-19, enrolled during active disease.

The rearrangement links TRBV28 to TRBJ1-2; no clear D. CDR3 length: 13 residues. V lost 8 bases and J 4 bases, leaving 14 bases between the germline ends. Germline V CDR1 and CDR2: MDHEN, SYDVKM. CDR3 sequence reads: CASSLEAGYGYTF. The CDR3 region has the DNA TGTGCCAGCTCCCTCGAGGCCGGCTATGGCTACACCTTC.

The genes are TRBV5-4 and TRBJ2-7; 9 bases match TRBD1. With 4 bases clipped from V and 2 bases from J, the junction kept 4 bases outside the gene matches. In germline, CDR1 is SGHNT, CDR2 YYREEE (reference sequence). The CDR3 consists of 14 residues. CDR3 residues: CASSKGTGPYEQYF. The CDR3 region has the DNA TGTGCCAGCAGCAAAGGGACAGGGCCCTACGAGCAGTACTTC.

V usage is TRBV7-9 and J usage is TRBJ2-7; 10 nucleotides agree with TRBD2. V dropped 6 bases and J dropped 5; count of bases not matched to a gene: 4. The CDR3 is 13 residues long. Per germline, CDR1 SEHNR and CDR2 FQNEAQ (reference sequence). The CDR3 loop reads CASRGGTSDEQYF. The CDR3 nucleotides are TGTGCCAGCAGAGGCGGGACTAGCGACGAGCAGTACTTC.

This chain joins TRBV4-3 and TRBJ1-1, with 10 bases that match TRBD1. Germline values: CDR1 LGHNA, CDR2 YSLEER. The CDR3 has 15 amino acids. Unmatched junction bases numbered 6, after V lost 2 bases and J lost 6 bases. Written as DNA, the CDR3 is TGCGCCAGCAGCCAAACGGGACAGGGGCACCCTGAAGCTTTCTTT. It translates to CASSQTGQGHPEAFF.

V is TRBV19 and J is TRBJ1-2, with 11 bases matching TRBD1. Trimming took 6 bases from V and 4 from J; bases not matched to a gene: 7. CDR1 is LNHDA, CDR2 SQIVND, per germline (reference sequence). CDR3 size: 15 residues. CDR3 sequence reads: CASSQTGTGGYGYTF. The CDR3 DNA sequence: TGTGCCAGTAGCCAGACCGGGACAGGGGGCTATGGCTACACCTTC. Drawing the rest from reference TRBV19 and TRBJ1-2, the complete variable domain is DGGITQSPKYLFRKEGQNVTLSCEQNLNHDAMYWYRQDPGQGLRLIYYSQIVNDFQKGDIAEGYSVSREKKESFPLTVTSAQKNPTAFYLCASSQTGTGGYGYTFGSGTRLTVV.

The CDR3 loop is CASSSRVGTEAFF. The CDR3 nucleotides read TGTGCCAGCAGTTCCAGGGTTGGCACTGAAGCTTTCTTT. The rearrangement links TRBV27 to TRBJ1-1, with a possible D match to TRBD1 (5 bases). CDR1 MNHEY and CDR2 SMNVEV come from the germline V gene (reference sequence). V was pared by 4 bases and J by 4 bases, with 10 bases between. The CDR3 sequence is 13 residues long.

The chain employs TRBV11-3 and TRBJ2-1; unclear D gene. The CDR3 length is 14 residues. V shed 2 bases and J shed 3 bases, with 8 bases lying between them. CDR1 SGHNT and CDR2 YENEEA come from the germline V gene. The CDR3 DNA reads TGTGCCAGCAGCTTAAATGCAGGCTACAATGAGCAGTTCTTC. Amino acid sequence: CASSLNAGYNEQFF.

V is TRBV7-9 and J is TRBJ2-3; D might be TRBD1 (5 bases). Germline CDR1 is SEHNR and CDR2 is FQNEAQ (reference sequence). The CDR3 spans 16 residues. The germline V and J ends were trimmed by 1 base and 2 bases, with 13 bases remaining between them. The DNA of the CDR3 is TGTGCCAGCAGCTTAGTTGACAGCTCCAACACAGATACGCAGTATTTT. Translation: CASSLVDSSNTDTQYF.

The chain links TRBV12-1 to TRBJ2-7; the table's D call, TRBD1, has no DNA check behind it. TRBV12-1 corresponds to a pseudogene. The CDR3 has 18 amino acids. CDR3: CASSFAPYLTGCPYEQYF. CDR3 nucleotide sequence: TGTGCCAGCAGCTTTGCGCCATACCTCACAGGGTGCCCCTACGAGCAGTACTTC.

This clone is a singleton in its sample. V usage is TRBV10-3 and J usage is TRBJ1-3; possible D gene TRBD1, 5 bases. This CDR3 spans 12 amino acids. V shed 10 bases and J shed 1 base, with 8 bases lying between them. Per germline, CDR1 ENHRY and CDR2 SYGVKD. The CDR3 bases are TGTGCCACCGGGGGGTCTGGAAACACCATATATTTT. It encodes CATGGSGNTIYF.

The chain has TRBV7-8 and TRBJ2-3; D possibly corresponds to TRBD1 (6 bases). Germline CDR1 SGHVS, CDR2 FQNEAQ. This CDR3 contains 17 residues. The V end lost 1 base, the J end lost 4 bases, and 18 bases lay between the germline ends. CDR3 residues: CASSLVQGLPRADTQYF. The CDR3 DNA follows: TGTGCCAGCAGCTTAGTGCAGGGGCTACCGCGAGCAGATACGCAGTATTTT. Full variable domain (rest looked up from reference TRBV7-8 and TRBJ2-3): GAGVSQSPRYKVAKRGQDVALRCDPISGHVSLFWYQQALGQGPEFLTYFQNEAQLDKSGLPSDRFFAERPEGSVSTLKIQRTQQEDSAVYLCASSLVQGLPRADTQYFGPGTRLTVL.

This clone has just one count. V gene TRBV7-8 combines with J gene TRBJ2-1; 9 bases agree with TRBD2. The V segment lost 1 base and the J segment 9 bases; nucleotides outside the gene matches: 7. Germline-derived CDR1 and CDR2 are SGHVS and FQNEAQ. The CDR3 consists of 15 residues. The CDR3, as DNA: TGTGCCAGCAGCTTAGTTCTAGCGGGAAGTTCTGAGCAGTTCTTC. Translating it yields CASSLVLAGSSEQFF.

This clone was seen only a few times. The chain employs TRBV19 and TRBJ1-4, with 9 positions matching TRBD1. The V gene end was trimmed by 3 bases and the J gene end by 8 bases; junction bases not matched to a gene: 10. CDR1 LNHDA and CDR2 SQIVND come from the germline V gene (reference sequence). The CDR3 sequence is 16 residues long. The CDR3: CASSMSLQGAGEKLFF. CDR3 DNA sequence: TGTGCCAGTAGTATGTCCCTACAGGGGGCAGGAGAAAAACTGTTTTTT.

This chain connects TRBV27 to TRBJ1-3; TRBD1 aligns across 8 bases. CDR1 and CDR2 (germline): MNHEY, SMNVEV (reference sequence). Trimming removed 7 bases from V and 0 bases from J; junction bases left unmatched: 14. The CDR3 runs 18 residues. CDR3 protein: CASTFPGDRTLSGNTIYF. CDR3 in DNA: TGTGCCAGCACCTTCCCGGGGGACAGGACGCTCTCTGGAAACACCATATATTTT.

CDR3 region: CASSRQGLAGGAGTDTQYF. As DNA, the CDR3 is TGTGCCAGCAGCCGACAGGGACTAGCGGGAGGGGCGGGGACAGATACGCAGTATTTT. The chain carries TRBV11-2 and TRBJ2-3; 16 nucleotides align to TRBD2. In germline, CDR1 is SGHAT, CDR2 FQNNGV. Unmatched junction bases numbered 11, after V lost 5 bases and J lost 3 bases. The CDR3 sequence is 19 residues long.

This sequence joins TRBV3-1 (or the pseudogene TRBV3-2) and TRBJ2-5; TRBD2 matches 9 bases. Germline lookup yields CDR1 LGHDT and CDR2 YNNKEL (reference sequence). The V segment lost 0 bases and the J segment 0 bases; nucleotides outside the gene matches: 5. The CDR3 sequence is 17 residues long. The CDR3 is CASSQDLAGGYQETQYF. The DNA of the CDR3 is TGTGCCAGCAGCCAAGATCTGGCGGGAGGGTACCAAGAGACCCAGTACTTC.

The chain uses TRBV3-1 (or the pseudogene TRBV3-2) and TRBJ1-1; 8 positions agree with TRBD1. The V gene's germline CDR1 is LGHDT and CDR2 YNNKEL (reference sequence). The trim removed 2 bases at V and 1 base at J, leaving 0 bases unmatched. The CDR3 spans 14 residues. CDR3 nucleotide sequence: TGTGCCAGCAGCCAACAGGGGGCGAACACTGAAGCTTTCTTT. It codes for CASSQQGANTEAFF.

This rearrangement joins TRBV7-9 to TRBJ2-7; TRBD1 might be the D (6 bases). This CDR3 has 13 amino acids. CDR1 and CDR2 (germline): SEHNR, FQNEAQ (reference sequence). Trimming removed 10 bases at V and 2 bases at J, with 15 bases between. The DNA for the CDR3 is TGTGCCACCCCGGGACACGGACCCTACGAGCAGTACTTC. Translating gives CATPGHGPYEQYF.

This chain uses TRBV7-2 with TRBJ2-3; 12 bases fit TRBD2. The V gene end was trimmed by 1 base and the J gene end by 6 bases; junction bases not matched to a gene: 2. The CDR3 extends over 15 amino acids. The germline V gene encodes CDR1 SGHTA and CDR2 FQGNSA. Here the CDR3 DNA reads TGTGCCAGCAGCTTAGGTACTAGCGGGAGGGATACGCAGTATTTT. This sequence encodes CASSLGTSGRDTQYF. The whole variable domain, filled in from reference TRBV7-2 and TRBJ2-3, reads GAGVSQSPSNKVTEKGKDVELRCDPISGHTALYWYRQSLGQGLEFLIYFQGNSAPDKSGLPSDRFSAERTGGSVSTLTIQRTQQEDSAVYLCASSLGTSGRDTQYFGPGTRLTVL.

The rearrangement uses TRBV5-1 and TRBJ1-1, with TRBD1 matching 8 bases. After removal of 0 bases from V and 1 base from J, the junction contained 17 bases not matched to a gene. Looked up from germline, CDR1 is SGHRS and CDR2 is YFSETQ. This CDR3 has 20 residues. The CDR3 loop is CASSLGTGQVPFVRNTEAFF. Written as DNA, the CDR3 is TGCGCCAGCAGCTTGGGTACGGGACAGGTCCCCTTCGTGAGGAACACTGAAGCTTTCTTT.